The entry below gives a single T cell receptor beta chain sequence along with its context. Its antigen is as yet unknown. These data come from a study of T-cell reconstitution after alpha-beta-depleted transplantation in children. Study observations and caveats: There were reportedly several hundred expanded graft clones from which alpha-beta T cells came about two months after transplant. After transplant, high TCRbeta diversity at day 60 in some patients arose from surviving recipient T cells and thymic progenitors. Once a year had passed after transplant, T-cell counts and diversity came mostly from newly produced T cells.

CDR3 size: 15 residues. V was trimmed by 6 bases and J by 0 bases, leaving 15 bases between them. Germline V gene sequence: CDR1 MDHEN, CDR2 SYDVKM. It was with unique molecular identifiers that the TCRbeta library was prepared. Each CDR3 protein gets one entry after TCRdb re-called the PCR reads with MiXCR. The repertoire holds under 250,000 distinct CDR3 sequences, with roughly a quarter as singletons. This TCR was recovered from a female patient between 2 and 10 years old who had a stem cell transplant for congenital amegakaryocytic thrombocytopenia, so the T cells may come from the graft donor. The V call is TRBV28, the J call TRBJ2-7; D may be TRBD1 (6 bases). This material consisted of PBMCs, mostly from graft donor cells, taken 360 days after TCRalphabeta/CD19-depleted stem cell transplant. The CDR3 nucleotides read TGTGCCAGCAGCCGCAGACAGGTCAGCTCCTACGAGCAGTACTTC. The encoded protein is CASSRRQVSSYEQYF.